The 20 T cell receptor beta chains below were found in one sample sequenced in a study of fetal regulatory T cell absence and autoimmunity. Assay used: immunoSEQ multiplex PCR; TCRdb lists only in-frame clones, some missing. This table holds some 87,000 clones, less than 80% found once. Material: pancreas tissue. The receptors originated from a male donor with IPEX syndrome.

The CDR3 loop reads CASSMTGDEKLFF. The CDR3 DNA is TGCGCCAGCAGCATGACAGGGGATGAAAAACTGTTTTTT. The rearrangement joins TRBV5-1 to TRBJ1-4, with 8 bases fitting TRBD1. Germline trimming cut 4 bases from V and 6 bases from J; bases unmatched to any gene: 2. The germline V gene encodes CDR1 SGHRS and CDR2 YFSETQ. This CDR3 region has 13 residues. Full variable domain (outside the CDR3, taken from reference TRBV5-1 and TRBJ1-4): KAGVTQTPRYLIKTRGQQVTLSCSPISGHRSVSWYQQTPGQGLQFLFEYFSETQRNKGNFPGRFSGRQFSNSRSEMNVSTLELGDSALYLCASSMTGDEKLFFGSGTQLSVL.

The chain combines TRBV15 with TRBJ2-7; TRBD2 matches at 9 bases. The CDR3 totals 16 residues. Germline loops: CDR1 LNHNV, CDR2 YYDKDF (reference sequence). V lost 0 bases to trimming and J lost 6 bases; unmatched junction nucleotides: 9. This CDR3 is CATSRDRRAGGREQYF. CDR3 nucleotides: TGTGCCACCAGCAGAGATCGACGGGCGGGAGGGCGCGAGCAGTACTTC. The full variable domain, rest sourced from reference TRBV15 and TRBJ2-7, is DAMVIQNPRYQVTQFGKPVTLSCSQTLNHNVMYWYQQKSSQAPKLLFHYYDKDFNNEADTPDNFQSRRPNTSFCFLDIRSPGLGDTAMYLCATSRDRRAGGREQYFGPGTRLTVT.

In DNA form, the CDR3 reads TGTGCCAGCAGCGTGGGACACTATAACACTGAAGCTTTCTTT. This codes for CASSVGHYNTEAFF. The V and J genes are TRBV5-6 and TRBJ1-1, with D perhaps matching TRBD1 (6 bases). Germline-derived CDR1 and CDR2 are SGHDT and YYEEEE. This CDR3 region has 14 residues. With 4 bases removed from V and 2 bases from J, the gap between germline ends came to 12 bases.

This rearrangement joins TRBV5-1 to TRBJ2-1, with 12 bases fitting TRBD2. V shed 4 bases and J 9 bases; nucleotides not matched to a gene: 2. Germline CDR1 reads SGHRS; CDR2 reads YFSETQ. The CDR3 is 13 amino acids. The chain's CDR3 is CASSGGLAGEQFF. CDR3 coding DNA: TGCGCCAGCAGCGGGGGACTAGCGGGTGAGCAGTTCTTC.

This rearrangement joins TRBV18 to TRBJ2-3, with D possibly called TRBD1 or TRBD2 (5 bases each). The length of the CDR3 is 14 residues. Trimming shortened V by 1 base and J by 0 bases, and 5 bases separated the two germline ends. Germline V gene lookup returns CDR1 KGHSH and CDR2 LQKENI. CDR3 amino acids: CASSPRDSTDTQYF. Here the CDR3 DNA reads TGTGCCAGCTCACCACGGGACAGCACAGATACGCAGTATTTT.

The J gene is TRBJ2-5, the V gene TRBV5-1; 12 positions match TRBD2. CDR3 length: 16 amino acids. V lost 5 bases and J lost 4; bases outside the gene matches: 9. The V gene's germline CDR1 is SGHRS and CDR2 YFSETQ. The DNA for the CDR3 is TGCGCCAGCAGTTTCCTAGCGGGGGGGCGAATAGAGACCCAGTACTTC. This codes for CASSFLAGGRIETQYF.

This clone occurred a few times. This rearrangement joins TRBV5-5 to TRBJ2-7; 12 nucleotides align to TRBD2. The junction had 2 bases not matched to a gene; V was cut back by 5 bases and J by 2 bases. The germline V gene encodes CDR1 SGHKS and CDR2 YYEKEE (reference sequence). This CDR3 region has 14 residues. The CDR3: CASRWTSGTYEQYF. The CDR3 DNA reads as TGTGCCAGCAGGTGGACTAGCGGGACCTACGAGCAGTACTTC.

This clone turned up a few times. This chain connects TRBV2 to TRBJ2-4, with D tentatively TRBD2 (6 bases). Germline V gene data show CDR1 as SNHLY and CDR2 as FYNNEI. The germline V and J ends were trimmed by 7 bases and 4 bases, with 11 bases remaining between them. The CDR3 is made up of 13 amino acids. CDR3 nucleotide sequence: TGTGCCAGCAAACTAGCACGGAAAAACATTCAGTACTTC. The encoded protein is CASKLARKNIQYF.

V is TRBV29-1 and J is TRBJ2-2; perhaps TRBD1 as D (6 bases). The germline V gene has CDR1 SQVTM and CDR2 ANQGSEA. V was shortened by 5 bases and J by 0 bases, with 7 bases between the two germline ends. The CDR3 is made up of 13 amino acids. The CDR3 DNA follows: TGCAGCGTTTGGACAGCGAACACCGGGGAGCTGTTTTTT. This gives the protein CSVWTANTGELFF.

The rearrangement links TRBV4-1 to TRBJ1-1; maybe TRBD1 (5 bases). The CDR3 spans 15 residues. Trimming shortened V by 9 bases and J by 1 base, and 18 bases separated the two germline ends. The germline V gene has CDR1 MGHRA and CDR2 YSYEKL. For the CDR3, the DNA is TGCGCCAGTAACGTTTATTTTACAGGGAACACTGAAGCTTTCTTT. Translated, it gives CASNVYFTGNTEAFF.

By share, this clone counts as medium-sized. The rearrangement uses TRBV7-9 and TRBJ1-2, with D possibly being TRBD1 (6 bases). Germline values: CDR1 SEHNR, CDR2 FQNEAQ (reference sequence). The CDR3 loop spans 13 amino acids. Trimming pared 5 bases from V and 9 bases from J, leaving 16 bases between. CDR3 sequence (DNA): TGTGCCAGCAGCATTGGACAGCGGAGCAGCTACACCTTC. The encoded protein is CASSIGQRSSYTF.

The chain combines TRBV9 with TRBJ2-7; maybe TRBD2 (5 bases). Between the trimmed V and J ends, which lost 0 bases and 3 bases, there was a span of 10 bases. The CDR3 has 14 residues. Germline CDR1 reads SGDLS; CDR2 reads YYNGEE. This CDR3 reads CASSVGLLVYEQYF. The CDR3 nucleotides are TGTGCCAGCAGCGTAGGACTATTGGTCTACGAGCAGTACTTC.

J is TRBJ2-5 and V is TRBV5-6; D might be TRBD1 or TRBD2, each matching 5 bases. The V gene lost 3 bases and the J gene lost 5 bases, with 17 bases spanning the gap. Germline lookup yields CDR1 SGHDT and CDR2 YYEEEE. The CDR3 is 15 residues long. CDR3 loop: CASSSGTEVAETQYF. DNA for the CDR3: TGTGCCAGCAGCTCCGGGACGGAGGTTGCGGAGACCCAGTACTTC.

The V gene is TRBV6-1, the J gene TRBJ2-7; unclear D gene. CDR1 and CDR2 from the germline V gene are MNHNS and SASEGT. CDR3 size: 12 residues. V lost 5 bases, J lost 3 bases, and 8 bases lay in between. CDR3 in DNA: TGTGCCAGCAGTCCAAACAGCTACGAGCAGTACTTC. It codes for CASSPNSYEQYF.

This chain links TRBV5-4 with TRBJ2-5, with D possibly being TRBD2 (5 bases). Germline values: CDR1 SGHNT, CDR2 YYREEE (reference sequence). The CDR3 is 11 residues long. The V gene lost 4 bases and the J gene lost 7 bases, with 8 bases spanning the gap. The CDR3 sequence: CASSGSGTQYF. The CDR3, as DNA: TGTGCCAGCAGCGGGAGTGGGACCCAGTACTTC.

The V call is TRBV2, the J call TRBJ2-7; 11 nucleotides line up with TRBD2. The germline V gene has CDR1 SNHLY and CDR2 FYNNEI. Losses at the gene ends were 5 bases for V and 4 bases for J; bases not matched to a gene: 4. CDR3 length: 14 amino acids. This CDR3 is CASSRGTSGYEQYF. The CDR3 DNA sequence: TGTGCCAGCAGTCGCGGGACTAGCGGATACGAGCAGTACTTC.

The chain links TRBV7-7 to TRBJ2-2; 15 bases line up with TRBD2. Germline CDR1 reads SSHAT; CDR2 reads FNYEAQ (reference sequence). Trimming cost V 5 bases and J 4 bases; bases outside gene matches: 5. There are 17 residues in the CDR3. The DNA for the CDR3 is TGTGCCAGCAGCGCGGGACTAGCGGGAGGTCGCACCGGGGAGCTGTTTTTT. It encodes CASSAGLAGGRTGELFF.

About this clone: At one end the junction does not follow the germline gene, possibly because of a read error. V gene TRBV27 combines with J gene TRBJ2-7; D not resolved. The CDR3 sequence is 13 residues long. The V gene's germline CDR1 is MNHEY and CDR2 SMNVEV (reference sequence). Here the CDR3 DNA reads TGCGGTAGCTCCGAAGGGTGGTCCTACGAGCAGTACTTC. Its translation: CGSSEGWSYEQYF.

This clone was observed a few times. The genes are TRBV7-2 and TRBJ2-7, with D unclear. V was trimmed by 0 bases and J by 10 bases, leaving 10 bases between them. Germline V gene data show CDR1 as SGHTA and CDR2 as FQGNSA. This CDR3 spans 12 amino acids. The chain's CDR3 is CASSLAMATQYF. CDR3 coding DNA: TGTGCCAGCAGCTTAGCGATGGCTACTCAGTACTTC.

The chain joins TRBV6-6 to TRBJ2-7, with D possibly TRBD2 on 6 matching bases. CDR3 length: 16 residues. CDR1 is MNHNY and CDR2 is SVGAGI in the germline V gene (reference sequence). Trimming cost V 0 bases and J 2 bases, with 14 bases left between them. This CDR3 reads CASSYSAGSITYEQYF. CDR3 nucleotides: TGTGCCAGCAGTTACTCAGCCGGGAGTATCACCTACGAGCAGTACTTC.